This passage covers 23 T cell receptor beta chains from one sample sequenced in a study of neurological immune-mediated disorders. A single record per CDR3 protein comes from TCRdb applying MiXCR to the 5' RACE reads. The sample gives about 80,000 distinct CDR3 sequences, approximately 5.8% of which show up once; roughly 7.9% is in the top ten. The sample's time point: longitudinal time-point 2. Material for sequencing was PBMCs. These receptors came from an older woman with multiple sclerosis.

This clonotype was observed many times. The chain has TRBV15 and TRBJ1-1; 7 bases are shared with TRBD1. The CDR3 length is 15 residues. Trimming took 5 bases from V and 1 from J; bases not matched to a gene: 7. CDR1 is LNHNV, CDR2 YYDKDF, per germline (reference sequence). The CDR3: CATSQDRVGNTEAFF. The CDR3 DNA sequence: TGTGCCACCAGCCAAGACAGGGTAGGGAACACTGAAGCTTTCTTT.

This clonotype was seen many times. The V and J genes are TRBV28 and TRBJ2-7; a possible D gene is TRBD1 (7 bases). This CDR3 is built from 13 residues. CDR1 and CDR2 from the germline V gene are MDHEN and SYDVKM. V gave up 6 bases and J gave up 5 bases, with 14 bases separating them. This chain's CDR3 is CASSQGGHNEQYF. CDR3 coding DNA: TGTGCCAGCAGCCAGGGGGGCCATAACGAGCAGTACTTC.

This clonotype was counted at least ten times. The chain employs TRBV20-1 and TRBJ2-5; no clear D. Germline CDR1 is DFQATT and CDR2 is SNEGSKA (reference sequence). Trimming removed 1 base from V and 5 bases from J, with 5 bases in between. The CDR3 covers 11 residues. The CDR3 DNA sequence: TGCAGTGCTAGAGCTCCGGAGACCCAGTACTTC. Its translation is CSARAPETQYF.

This clonotype was seen repeatedly, ten times or more. J is TRBJ1-5 and V is TRBV20-1; 9 bases fit TRBD1. The CDR3 loop spans 15 amino acids. The germline CDR1 and CDR2 sequences are DFQATT and SNEGSKA (reference sequence). Germline trimming cut 5 bases from V and 3 bases from J; bases unmatched to any gene: 8. The CDR3: CSAHGQGKANQPQHF. CDR3 DNA sequence: TGCAGTGCTCACGGACAGGGGAAAGCCAATCAGCCCCAGCATTTT.

This clonotype was detected ten times or more. This sequence joins TRBV7-9 and TRBJ1-1; the match to TRBD1 covers 7 bases. From germline, CDR1 is SEHNR and CDR2 FQNEAQ (reference sequence). There are 14 residues in the CDR3. Germline trimming cut 5 bases from V and 0 bases from J; bases unmatched to any gene: 3. CDR3 region: CASSTRGMNTEAFF. In DNA form, the CDR3 reads TGTGCCAGCAGCACCAGGGGGATGAACACTGAAGCTTTCTTT. The full variable domain, completed using reference TRBV7-9 and TRBJ1-1, is DTGVSQNPRHKITKRGQNVTFRCDPISEHNRLYWYRQTLGQGPEFLTYFQNEAQLEKSRLLSDRFSAERPKGSFSTLEIQRTEQGDSAMYLCASSTRGMNTEAFFGQGTRLTVV.

This clonotype has ten or more counts. This chain uses TRBV7-9 with TRBJ2-1; 7 bases are shared with TRBD1. After removal of 5 bases from V and 3 bases from J, the junction contained 4 bases not matched to a gene. Per germline, CDR1 SEHNR and CDR2 FQNEAQ (reference sequence). The CDR3 sequence is 14 residues long. The CDR3 loop reads CASSNRDSYNEQFF. CDR3 DNA sequence: TGTGCCAGCAGCAACCGGGACAGCTACAATGAGCAGTTCTTC.

This chain uses TRBV12-3 or TRBV12-4 with TRBJ2-7; TRBD2 might be the D (6 bases). The length of the CDR3 is 14 residues. The V and J ends lost 5 bases and 0 bases respectively, with 11 bases between them. The CDR3 sequence: CASSLDGGSYEQYF. The CDR3 DNA follows: TGTGCCAGCAGTCTCGACGGGGGCTCCTACGAGCAGTACTTC.

At least ten counts were recorded for this clonotype. The chain combines TRBV7-7 with TRBJ1-3; D is uncertain. The V end was cut by 5 bases, the J end by 0 bases, with 14 bases between. The CDR3 runs 16 residues. Germline V gene data show CDR1 as SSHAT and CDR2 as FNYEAQ (reference sequence). CDR3 DNA sequence: TGTGCCAGCAGCCCCGCGCCGGGCCTCTCTGGAAACACCATATATTTT. This codes for CASSPAPGLSGNTIYF.

This clonotype occurred many times. The chain carries TRBV20-1 and TRBJ2-1, with D possibly being TRBD2 (5 bases). There are 14 residues in the CDR3. V gave up 1 base and J gave up 0 bases, with 7 bases separating them. Germline CDR1 reads DFQATT; CDR2 reads SNEGSKA (reference sequence). The DNA of the CDR3 is TGCAGTGCTAGAGCGGGGAGCTCCTACAATGAGCAGTTCTTC. Translation gives CSARAGSSYNEQFF.

This clonotype was counted at least ten times. CDR3 nucleotides: TGCGCCAGCAGCCTGGACAGGGGGGAAGTCACAGATACGCAGTATTTT. Translating it yields CASSLDRGEVTDTQYF. This chain uses TRBV5-1 with TRBJ2-3, with 10 bases that match TRBD1. The CDR3 runs to 16 residues. J was trimmed by 2 bases and V by 4 bases; bases with no gene match: 7. Germline V gene sequence: CDR1 SGHRS, CDR2 YFSETQ.

This clonotype has a count of ten or more. This chain connects TRBV5-1 to TRBJ2-7; 7 nucleotides agree with TRBD2. This CDR3 has 13 amino acids. The germline V gene encodes CDR1 SGHRS and CDR2 YFSETQ. With 4 bases clipped from V and 2 bases from J, the junction kept 3 bases outside the gene matches. Written as DNA, the CDR3 is TGCGCCAGCAGCCGGGGGGAGCCCTACGAGCAGTACTTC. Its translation: CASSRGEPYEQYF.

This clonotype was detected many times. The chain combines TRBV2 with TRBJ2-2; D unresolved. Germline assignment: CDR1 SNHLY and CDR2 FYNNEI. The CDR3 length is 14 residues. Trimming cost V 2 bases and J 7 bases, with 11 bases left between them. For the CDR3, the DNA is TGTGCCAGCAGTGAAACCCCGGTGATCGGGGAGCTGTTTTTT. Protein sequence: CASSETPVIGELFF.

This clonotype was found many times. The chain joins TRBV20-1 to TRBJ1-4, with 10 positions matching TRBD1. V dropped 0 bases and J dropped 7; count of bases not matched to a gene: 5. Germline values: CDR1 DFQATT, CDR2 SNEGSKA (reference sequence). This CDR3 has 15 residues. The CDR3 sequence: CSARDQGTGVEKLFF. The CDR3 nucleotides read TGCAGTGCTAGAGACCAGGGGACAGGGGTTGAAAAACTGTTTTTT.

This clonotype showed up many times. The V and J genes are TRBV28 and TRBJ1-2; D is unclear. Between the trimmed V and J ends, which lost 2 bases and 4 bases, there was a span of 5 bases. Germline V gene lookup returns CDR1 MDHEN and CDR2 SYDVKM. The CDR3 runs 12 residues. CDR3 sequence reads: CASSLPGYGYTF. The CDR3 DNA sequence: TGTGCCAGCAGTTTACCGGGCTATGGCTACACCTTC.

This clonotype was detected ten times or more. This chain uses TRBV30 with TRBJ2-2, with a possible D match to TRBD1 (5 bases). Trimming left V 7 bases short and J 0 bases short, with 15 bases between. This CDR3 has 15 residues. Germline CDR1 reads GTSNPN; CDR2 reads SVGIG (reference sequence). DNA of the CDR3: TGTGCCTTCAAGCACAGGAATACGAACACCGGGGAGCTGTTTTTT. Translated, it gives CAFKHRNTNTGELFF.

There are many counts of this clonotype. The rearrangement uses TRBV18 and TRBJ1-1; 7 nucleotides agree with TRBD1. CDR3 length: 14 residues. The germline gives CDR1 KGHSH, CDR2 LQKENI. J gave up 1 base and V 6 bases, and 5 bases lay outside the gene matches. The DNA for the CDR3 is TGTGCCAGCTCCGGGGACAGCTGGAACACTGAAGCTTTCTTT. Amino acids: CASSGDSWNTEAFF.

This clonotype was seen many times. The genes are TRBV6-1 and TRBJ1-3, with D hard to call. Germline V gene data show CDR1 as MNHNS and CDR2 as SASEGT. V was shortened by 2 bases and J by 4 bases, with 6 bases between the two germline ends. CDR3 length equals 13 residues. This CDR3 reads CASSESAGNTIYF. In DNA, the CDR3 is TGTGCCAGCAGTGAATCAGCGGGAAACACCATATATTTT.

This clonotype was counted ten times or more. The DNA for the CDR3 is TGTGCCATCAGCAGACAGGGGGCCTCTGGGGCCAACGTCCTGACTTTC. Its translation is CAISRQGASGANVLTF. The V gene is TRBV10-3, the J gene TRBJ2-6, with TRBD1 matching 10 bases. Germline CDR1 ENHRY, CDR2 SYGVKD. After removal of 6 bases from V and 0 bases from J, the junction contained 2 bases not matched to a gene. This CDR3 is built from 16 residues.

As regards this clonotype: At one of its ends the junction is not consistent with the germline gene, which may arise from a read error. The CDR3 is CVSSEAGTGKTEAFF. The CDR3, as DNA: TGTGTCAGCAGTGAAGCTGGGACAGGAAAGACTGAAGCTTTCTTT. The chain employs TRBV6-1 and TRBJ1-1, with TRBD1 matching 8 bases. The germline CDR1 and CDR2 sequences are MNHNS and SASEGT. This CDR3 spans 15 amino acids.

The table lists this clonotype with many counts. The CDR3 is CASRPRTSGPLSTDTQYF. DNA for the CDR3: TGTGCCAGCAGGCCGAGGACTAGCGGTCCCCTTAGCACAGATACGCAGTATTTT. J is TRBJ2-3 and V is TRBV6-6; 10 bases map to TRBD2. This CDR3 is built from 18 residues. CDR1 and CDR2 (germline): MNHNY, SVGAGI (reference sequence). Losses at the gene ends were 6 bases for V and 0 bases for J; bases not matched to a gene: 12.

This clonotype was detected many times. V and J are TRBV20-1 and TRBJ2-3; 9 bases are a match to TRBD1. CDR3 length: 17 residues. Germline CDR1 reads DFQATT; CDR2 reads SNEGSKA (reference sequence). With 1 base clipped from V and 1 base from J, the junction kept 9 bases outside the gene matches. The CDR3 DNA sequence: TGCAGTGCTAGAGGAAGCTACAGGGGGCTGGGCACAGATACGCAGTATTTT. Translated, it gives CSARGSYRGLGTDTQYF.

This clonotype was seen more than once but under ten times. The gene calls are TRBV3-1 and TRBJ1-3; D call uncertain. The CDR3 is made up of 13 amino acids. V lost 2 bases to trimming and J lost 0 bases, with 2 bases between them. The germline V gene encodes CDR1 LGHDT and CDR2 YNNKEL (reference sequence). DNA for the CDR3: TGTGCCAGCAGCCAACCCTCTGGAAACACCATATATTTT. This codes for CASSQPSGNTIYF.

This clonotype has ten or more counts. The V gene is TRBV24-1, the J gene TRBJ2-7; D is perhaps TRBD1 (6 bases). CDR1 is KGHDR and CDR2 is SFDVKD in the germline V gene. This CDR3 contains 15 residues. Trimming stripped 3 bases from V and 6 bases from J, with 17 bases between. CDR3 residues: CATSDGRTAGIEQYF. Here the CDR3 DNA reads TGTGCCACCAGTGATGGAAGGACAGCCGGAATCGAGCAGTACTTC.